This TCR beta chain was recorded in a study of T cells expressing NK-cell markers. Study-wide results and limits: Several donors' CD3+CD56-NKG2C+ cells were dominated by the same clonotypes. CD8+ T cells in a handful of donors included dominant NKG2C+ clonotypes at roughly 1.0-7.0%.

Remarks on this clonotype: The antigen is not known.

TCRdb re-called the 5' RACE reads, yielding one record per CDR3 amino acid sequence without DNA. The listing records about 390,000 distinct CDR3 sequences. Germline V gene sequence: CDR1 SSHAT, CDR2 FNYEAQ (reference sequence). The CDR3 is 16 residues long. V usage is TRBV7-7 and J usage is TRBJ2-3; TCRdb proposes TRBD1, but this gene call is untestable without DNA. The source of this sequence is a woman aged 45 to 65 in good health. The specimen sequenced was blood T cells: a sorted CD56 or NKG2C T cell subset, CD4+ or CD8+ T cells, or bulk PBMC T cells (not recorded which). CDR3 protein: CASSLGTGGYTDTQYF.